This TCR beta chain was documented in a study of T cell repertoires in aging, cancer and after chemotherapy. Points from the study as a whole: Compared with age-matched healthy donors, untreated hematological or solid cancer patients showed higher blood TCR clonality. Loss of evenness, beyond lost richness, contributed to age-related TCR diversity decline in cancer patients.

TCR beta rearrangements were amplified from peripheral blood genomic DNA. A few counts support this clonotype. The antigen is not known. Rearranged V-D-J TRB sequences were amplified with a mixed TRB-A/B primer pool. Using its own MiXCR run on the multiplex PCR reads, TCRdb lists one record per CDR3 protein. The sample has roughly 6,500 distinct CDR3 sequences; less than 35% are singletons. This CDR3 region has 15 residues. J lost 0 bases, V lost 7 bases, and 9 bases had no gene match. The sequence was collected from a human donor with a blood cancer. The specimen was blood. The chain links TRBV12-3 or TRBV12-4 to TRBJ2-7; TRBD2 matches at 7 bases. The CDR3 loop is CASTSVRTSSYEQYF. The CDR3 nucleotides read TGTGCCAGCACCTCCGTTAGGACTAGCTCCTACGAGCAGTACTTC.